One and the same sample provided the 6 T cell receptor beta chains below, sequenced in a study of OX40 agonist ivuxolimab in advanced cancers. Clones were read by immunoSEQ multiplex PCR, and TCRdb kept only the in-frame ones, dropping some. This table holds some 20,000 clones, more than 65% found once. Here the sequenced sample was CD4+ or CD8+ T cells sorted from blood, taken in a trial of the OX40 agonist ivuxolimab. These receptors originate from an adult with an advanced solid tumor such as melanoma, head and neck, liver or kidney cancer.

The chain links TRBV7-2 to TRBJ1-5; D remains ambiguous. The CDR3 is 15 amino acids. The V gene's germline CDR1 is SGHTA and CDR2 FQGNSA. V was clipped by 2 bases and J by 7 bases, with 15 bases between them. The CDR3 bases are TGTGCCAGCAGCTTAACAGCAGGACTTGAACAGCCCCAGCATTTT. It specifies CASSLTAGLEQPQHF.

The V gene is TRBV13, the J gene TRBJ1-1; 8 bases are shared with TRBD1. In germline, CDR1 is PRHDT, CDR2 FYEKMQ (reference sequence). The CDR3 extends over 12 amino acids. The junction had 5 bases not matched to a gene; V was cut back by 7 bases and J by 7 bases. The CDR3 protein is CASTGTGNEAFF. The CDR3 coding sequence is TGTGCCAGCACCGGGACAGGAAATGAAGCTTTCTTT.

In DNA, the CDR3 is TGCGCCAGCAGTCAAGAAAGGCTGTGGCAGGGAGAAATGTCGGGGGTCTACGAGCAGTACTTC. As protein: CASSQERLWQGEMSGVYEQYF. V gene TRBV23-1 combines with J gene TRBJ2-5, with D perhaps matching TRBD2 (6 bases). The last part of the DNA fits TRBJ2-7 better; the J call may be wrong. TRBV23-1 is annotated as an ORF whose role is uncertain. This CDR3 has 21 residues.

The genes are TRBV7-8 and TRBJ2-6; no firm D call. This CDR3 comprises 16 residues. Trimming took off 5 bases at V and 0 bases at J, with 11 bases between the two ends. CDR1 SGHVS and CDR2 FQNEAQ come from the germline V gene. The CDR3 here is CASSLVGFSGANVLTF. CDR3 DNA sequence: TGTGCCAGCAGCCTGGTCGGGTTCTCTGGGGCCAACGTCCTGACTTTC.

The chain has TRBV30 and TRBJ2-1, with D possibly called TRBD1 or TRBD2 (5 bases each). Germline CDR1 is GTSNPN and CDR2 is SVGIG (reference sequence). The CDR3 runs 12 residues. The V and J ends lost 5 bases and 13 bases respectively, with 18 bases between them. The CDR3 is CAWEGTGTSQFF. The CDR3 DNA reads TGTGCCTGGGAGGGGACCGGGACCTCCCAGTTCTTC.

The chain uses TRBV11-2 and TRBJ2-5; D unclear. The CDR3 is made up of 12 amino acids. Germline CDR1 and CDR2: SGHAT and FQNNGV. The germline V and J ends were trimmed by 5 bases and 5 bases, with 9 bases remaining between them. The CDR3 reads CASSRWSETQYF. The CDR3 DNA is TGTGCCAGCAGCCGCTGGAGCGAGACCCAGTACTTC.